Below, 9 T cell receptor beta chains from the same sample are listed, as sequenced in a study of blood T cell repertoires in COVID-19. Some clones are missing from TCRdb's copy, which holds only in-frame ones; the method was immunoSEQ multiplex PCR. The table shows around 200,000 clones, with 70% to 90% occurring only once. The source material was peripheral blood. These receptors all come from an elderly woman with acute or convalescent COVID-19.

The genes are TRBV28 and TRBJ2-1, with 11 bases lining up with TRBD2. Germline CDR1 reads MDHEN; CDR2 reads SYDVKM. J was trimmed by 0 bases and V by 5 bases; bases with no gene match: 3. This CDR3 has 16 amino acids. Here the CDR3 DNA reads TGTGCCAGCAGTACGGGACTAGCGGCCTCCTACAATGAGCAGTTCTTC. It encodes CASSTGLAASYNEQFF.

The chain recombines TRBV10-3 with TRBJ2-1, with D unclear. CDR3 length: 12 amino acids. V lost 2 bases, J lost 7 bases, and 6 bases lay in between. Looked up from germline, CDR1 is ENHRY and CDR2 is SYGVKD. For the CDR3, the DNA is TGTGCCATCAGTGAGAGAGATAATGAGCAGTTCTTC. Translation gives CAISERDNEQFF.

The rearrangement joins TRBV6-5 to TRBJ2-7, with 7 bases lining up with TRBD1. This CDR3 spans 14 amino acids. The germline V gene has CDR1 MNHEY and CDR2 SVGAGI. After removal of 6 bases from V and 2 bases from J, the junction contained 7 bases not matched to a gene. The CDR3 bases are TGTGCCAGCAGCCGGGACAGACCACCCTACGAGCAGTACTTC. This encodes CASSRDRPPYEQYF.

This clone was picked up a small number of times. DNA for the CDR3: TGTGCCAGCAGTGAAGGTGCTAGCTACTACGAGCAGTACTTC. Translating it yields CASSEGASYYEQYF. The genes are TRBV6-1 and TRBJ2-7, with a weak D call TRBD2 (5 bases). Trimming pared 1 base from V and 3 bases from J, leaving 10 bases between. Germline CDR1 MNHNS, CDR2 SASEGT. The CDR3 is 14 residues long.

The rearrangement links TRBV7-8 to TRBJ1-2, with TRBD1 matching 10 bases. The CDR3 is 14 residues long. The germline V gene has CDR1 SGHVS and CDR2 FQNEAQ. Trimming removed 5 bases from V and 7 bases from J; junction bases left unmatched: 7. Here the CDR3 reads CASSGWDRGFGYTF. The CDR3, as DNA: TGTGCCAGCAGCGGGTGGGACAGGGGTTTTGGCTACACCTTC. Combining the CDR3 with reference TRBV7-8 and TRBJ1-2 gives the whole variable domain GAGVSQSPRYKVAKRGQDVALRCDPISGHVSLFWYQQALGQGPEFLTYFQNEAQLDKSGLPSDRFFAERPEGSVSTLKIQRTQQEDSAVYLCASSGWDRGFGYTFGSGTRLTVV.

The chain couples TRBV24-1 to TRBJ1-5; D perhaps matches TRBD1 (5 bases). CDR1 is KGHDR and CDR2 is SFDVKD in the germline V gene. The CDR3 extends over 13 amino acids. Trimming took 7 bases from V and 8 from J, leaving 14 bases between them. The CDR3 spells CATRGGLHEPQHF. In nucleotides, the CDR3 is TGTGCCACCAGGGGGGGTCTCCATGAGCCCCAGCATTTT.

The chain uses TRBV5-1 and TRBJ2-5; D may be TRBD1 (6 bases). Germline values: CDR1 SGHRS, CDR2 YFSETQ. CDR3 length equals 15 residues. V lost 0 bases and J 5 bases, leaving 14 bases between the germline ends. CDR3 in amino acids: CASSLELLGQETQYF. Here the CDR3 DNA reads TGCGCCAGCAGCTTGGAGTTACTAGGACAGGAGACCCAGTACTTC. Using reference TRBV5-1 and TRBJ2-5 for the parts outside the CDR3, the full variable domain is KAGVTQTPRYLIKTRGQQVTLSCSPISGHRSVSWYQQTPGQGLQFLFEYFSETQRNKGNFPGRFSGRQFSNSRSEMNVSTLELGDSALYLCASSLELLGQETQYFGPGTRLLVL.

V gene TRBV5-1 combines with J gene TRBJ2-1; perhaps TRBD2 as D (5 bases). The CDR3 spans 14 residues. The ends were cut back, 0 bases at V and 9 bases at J, with 13 bases in the middle. The germline V gene encodes CDR1 SGHRS and CDR2 YFSETQ. This chain's CDR3 is CASSLGASWGEQFF. Here the CDR3 DNA reads TGCGCCAGCAGCTTGGGGGCTAGCTGGGGTGAGCAGTTCTTC.

The chain joins TRBV2 to TRBJ2-1; TRBD2 matches 8 bases. The CDR3 contains 13 residues. Looked up from germline, CDR1 is SNHLY and CDR2 is FYNNEI. The J segment lost 4 bases and the V segment lost 8 bases, leaving 4 bases of the junction unmatched. CDR3 region: CASLPSGYNEQFF. CDR3 nucleotides: TGTGCCAGCTTGCCTAGCGGGTACAATGAGCAGTTCTTC. The entire variable domain, with the rest obtained from reference TRBV2 and TRBJ2-1, is as follows: EPEVTQTPSHQVTQMGQEVILRCVPISNHLYFYWYRQILGQKVEFLVSFYNNEISEKSEIFDDQFSVERPDGSNFTLKIRSTKLEDSAMYFCASLPSGYNEQFFGPGTRLTVL.